This record looks at one T cell receptor beta chain sequence and its context. Ten or more counts support this clonotype. What this receptor recognizes is not known. No base quality values were provided; no much bigger clone lies one nucleotide off. This sample was taken from a study of breast tumors, draining lymph nodes, adjacent tissues (dated by TCRdb to the mid-2010s). Context from the whole study: The study compared TCR beta repertoires across tumor, adjacent nontumor tissue and axillary lymph nodes from breast cancer patients. The study aimed to assess the relationships and possible T-cell exchange between tumor, surrounding tissue and draining lymph node repertoires in human breast cancer.

Paper-wide results and their limitations: The study presented the conclusion that tumor T cells originate in lymph nodes as consistent with a hypothesis, not as something directly demonstrated. The data were judged consistent with most tumor T cells deriving from the lymph node and then expanding within tumor tissue. Tumor T-cell repertoires showed less diversity than lymph node repertoires and more diversity than nontumor tissue repertoires, and tumor T-cell repertoires showed preferential V and J gene usage. The similarity between tumor and nontumor tissue repertoires was significantly greater in luminal-like breast cancer than in basal-like breast cancer.

Sequencing instrument: Illumina HiSeq 2000. Multiplex PCR amplification was used to generate the TCR beta chain libraries. High-throughput sequencing was used to analyze the amplified TCR beta chain products. TCRdb itself trimmed the public reads at Q25 with fastp, ran MiXCR and retained productive beta chains. One record per CDR3 amino acid sequence lists the most common genes and DNA. The sample table contains 66,000 or so distinct CDR3 sequences; only one count was recorded for roughly 40% of them. Jointly, the top ten make up more than 7.5% of the sample. Trimming leaves V shorter by 2 bases and J shorter by 10 bases, with the junction holding 5 bases beyond the gene matches. From the cysteine through the phenylalanine, the CDR3 covers 13 amino acids. Only the CDR3 DNA is retained, 39 bases long and in frame from the first base. Based on the germline V gene, the CDR1 and CDR2 sequences are SNHLY and FYNNEI.

Material: breast tumor tissue. The chain couples TRBV2 to TRBJ2-3; a stretch of 8 junction bases matches TRBD1. The source is a female donor with breast cancer. Some clones in this sample may be carry-over from other donors' samples. At the DNA level, the sequence is TGTGCCAGCAGTGAACGTGACAGGGGTGCGCAGTATTTT. This gives the protein CASSERDRGAQYF.